This T cell receptor (beta chain) was retrieved from a study of shared T cell receptors in the human thymus. The V gene's germline CDR1 is SGHAT and CDR2 FQNNGV. Trimming at V came to 2 bases and at J to 0 bases, leaving 12 bases not matched to a gene. The CDR3 consists of 19 residues. The table came from immunoSEQ multiplex PCR; TCRdb's copy has only in-frame clones and leaves some out. Here the sample spans 600,000 to 900,000 clones, roughly 85% being singletons. This sample also belongs to another study, concerning human thymus T cells. In that study: Related reports documented highly overlapping thymic repertoires among unrelated individuals.

The V and J genes are TRBV11-2 and TRBJ2-1; 8 bases align to TRBD2. The sequenced sample consisted of thymocytes. The sequence was collected from a girl less than two years old with a congenital heart defect. The CDR3 is CASSLYKRGPDCSYNEQFF. In DNA, the CDR3 is TGTGCCAGCAGCTTATATAAGCGGGGGCCCGACTGCTCCTACAATGAGCAGTTCTTC.